This T cell receptor beta chain was documented in a study of blood T cells in healthy people across ages. Overall study results and limits: Fewer expanded clones and more diversity marked long-lived versus aged donors. Per million T cells, the diversity of TCR beta decreased roughly linearly as age advanced. Unknown CMV status may confound age-related changes in expanded clones.

A second PCR, run for 7 to 11 cycles, used a sample-barcoded 5' primer plus a J-beta primer mix. Each CDR3 protein is one row after TCRdb ran MiXCR on the 5' RACE reads. The table includes about 680,000 distinct CDR3 sequences, around 48% detected once. A remark on this clonotype: What it binds is unknown.

The V and J ends lost 0 bases and 5 bases, in that order; junction bases with no gene match: 7. Germline loops: CDR1 DFQATT, CDR2 SNEGSKA (reference sequence). This CDR3 spans 15 amino acids. The TCR was taken from a woman in her fifties or sixties in good health. Sequencing was performed on blood. The chain links TRBV20-1 to TRBJ2-1; 7 nucleotides line up with TRBD1. DNA for the CDR3: TGCAGTGCTAGAGATTCGAGAACAGGGGACAATGAGCAGTTCTTC. Protein product: CSARDSRTGDNEQFF.